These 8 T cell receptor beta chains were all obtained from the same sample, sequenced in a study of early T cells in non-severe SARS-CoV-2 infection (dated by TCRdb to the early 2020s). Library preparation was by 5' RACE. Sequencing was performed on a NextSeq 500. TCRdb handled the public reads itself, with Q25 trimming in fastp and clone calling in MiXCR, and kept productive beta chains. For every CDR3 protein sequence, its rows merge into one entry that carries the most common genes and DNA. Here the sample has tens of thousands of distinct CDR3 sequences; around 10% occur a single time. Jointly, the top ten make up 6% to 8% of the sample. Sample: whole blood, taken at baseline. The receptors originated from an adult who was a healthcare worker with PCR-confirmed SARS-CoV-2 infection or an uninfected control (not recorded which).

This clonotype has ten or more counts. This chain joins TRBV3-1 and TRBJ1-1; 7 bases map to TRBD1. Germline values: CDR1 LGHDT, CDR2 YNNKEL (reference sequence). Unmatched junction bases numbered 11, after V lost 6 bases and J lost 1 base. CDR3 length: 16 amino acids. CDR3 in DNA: TGTGCCAGCAGACTTGGACAGGTACTGGGGAACACTGAAGCTTTCTTT. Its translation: CASRLGQVLGNTEAFF.

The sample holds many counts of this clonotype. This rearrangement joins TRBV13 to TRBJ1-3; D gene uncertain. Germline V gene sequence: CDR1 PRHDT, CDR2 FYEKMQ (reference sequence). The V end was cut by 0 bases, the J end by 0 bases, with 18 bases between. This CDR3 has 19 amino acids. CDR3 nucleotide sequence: TGTGCCAGCAGCTTAGGCGCGGTTCCCAGTGGGCGCTCTGGAAACACCATATATTTT. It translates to CASSLGAVPSGRSGNTIYF.

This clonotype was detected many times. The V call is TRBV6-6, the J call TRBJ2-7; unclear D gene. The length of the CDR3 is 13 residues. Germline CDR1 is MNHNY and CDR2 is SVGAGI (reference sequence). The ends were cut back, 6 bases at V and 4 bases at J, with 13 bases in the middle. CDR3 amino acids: CASSPAVPYEQYF. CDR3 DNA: TGTGCCAGCAGCCCCGCGGTCCCTTACGAGCAGTACTTC.

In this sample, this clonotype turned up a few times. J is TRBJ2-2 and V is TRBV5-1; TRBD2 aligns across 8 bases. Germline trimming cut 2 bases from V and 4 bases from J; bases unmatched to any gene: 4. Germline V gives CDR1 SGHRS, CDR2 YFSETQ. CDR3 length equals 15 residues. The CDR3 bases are TGCGCCAGCAGCTTCCTAGGACTAGCCACCGGGGAGCTGTTTTTT. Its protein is CASSFLGLATGELFF.

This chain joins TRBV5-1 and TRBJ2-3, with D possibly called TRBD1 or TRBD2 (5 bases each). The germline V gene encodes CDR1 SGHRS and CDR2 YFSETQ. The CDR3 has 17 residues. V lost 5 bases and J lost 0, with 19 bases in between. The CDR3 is CASRAFLGTYSTDTQYF. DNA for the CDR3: TGCGCCAGCAGGGCGTTTCTGGGGACGTATAGCACAGATACGCAGTATTTT.

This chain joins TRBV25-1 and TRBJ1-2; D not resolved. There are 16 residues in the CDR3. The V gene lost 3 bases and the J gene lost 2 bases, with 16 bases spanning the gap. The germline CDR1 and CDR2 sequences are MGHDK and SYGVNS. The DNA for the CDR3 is TGTGCCAGCAGTGATTACCTGGACCGCCGGAACTATGGCTACACCTTC. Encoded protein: CASSDYLDRRNYGYTF.

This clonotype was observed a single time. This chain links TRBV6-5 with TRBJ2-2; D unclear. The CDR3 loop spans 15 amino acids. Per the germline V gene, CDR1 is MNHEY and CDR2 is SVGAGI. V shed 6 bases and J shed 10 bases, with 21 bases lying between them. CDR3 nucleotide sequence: TGTGCCAGCAGCAGTCTTCGAGGACCCAGCGTGGAGCTGTTTTTT. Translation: CASSSLRGPSVELFF.

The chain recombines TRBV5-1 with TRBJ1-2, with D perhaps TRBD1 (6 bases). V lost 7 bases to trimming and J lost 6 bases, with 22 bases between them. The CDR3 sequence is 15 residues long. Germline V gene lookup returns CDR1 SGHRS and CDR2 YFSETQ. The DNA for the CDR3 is TGCGCCAGCCGCCGTGGGGGGGCCCCGGTTGATGGCTACACCTTC. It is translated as CASRRGGAPVDGYTF.